A single sample gave rise to the 18 T cell receptor beta chains below, sequenced in a study of regulatory T cells in long-lasting Graves disease. Building the TCR beta libraries relied on iRepertoire HTBI primers, and CDR3 regions underwent Arm-PCR. TCRdb redid the calling of the multiplex PCR reads with MiXCR, one entry per CDR3 protein. The table records 400,000 to 500,000 distinct CDR3 sequences, under 15% of them present only once. The sample's time point: newly diagnosed GD, antithyroid drugs for less than 3 months. From PBMCs, RNA was extracted and then used to make the TCR library. This same sample was also part of a study on T cells in Graves' hyperthyroidism and ophthalmopathy.

The sample was peripheral blood mononuclear cells (PBMCs), taken at new diagnosis, from a patient treated with antithyroid drugs. The receptors come from a woman aged 30 to 39 with Graves disease.

Many counts were recorded for this clonotype. The V and J genes are TRBV2 and TRBJ1-5; 8 bases match TRBD1. Germline trimming cut 1 base from V and 7 bases from J; bases unmatched to any gene: 6. Germline V lookup: CDR1 SNHLY, CDR2 FYNNEI. The CDR3 covers 15 residues. CDR3 DNA sequence: TGTGCCAGCAGTGAAGAGCAGGGGGCAAGGCAGCCCCAGCATTTT. It is translated as CASSEEQGARQPQHF.

This clonotype was detected ten times or more. The chain employs TRBV3-1 and TRBJ2-3; 10 bases fit TRBD1. Per germline, CDR1 LGHDT and CDR2 YNNKEL (reference sequence). V dropped 7 bases and J dropped 9; count of bases not matched to a gene: 13. The CDR3 totals 15 residues. The CDR3 sequence is CASNSPGQGVGTQYF. The CDR3 bases are TGTGCCAGCAACTCCCCCGGACAGGGGGTCGGAACGCAGTATTTT.

V and J are TRBV28 and TRBJ2-4; 7 bases line up with TRBD1. Losses at the gene ends were 5 bases for V and 2 bases for J; bases not matched to a gene: 6. CDR1 and CDR2 (germline): MDHEN, SYDVKM. This CDR3 is 15 amino acids long. CDR3 loop: CASSIVQGTKNIQYF. CDR3 bases: TGTGCCAGCAGTATCGTACAGGGGACCAAAAACATTCAGTACTTC.

In this sample, this clonotype turned up many times. This chain uses TRBV5-1 with TRBJ2-1; 13 bases map to TRBD2. This CDR3 spans 16 amino acids. Germline V gene data show CDR1 as SGHRS and CDR2 as YFSETQ. V shed 6 bases, J shed 8 bases, and the junction held 11 bases outside the gene matches. CDR3 nucleotide sequence: TGCGCCAGCACCCGCGGCGGGACTAGCGGGGTCTATGAGCAGTTCTTC. It encodes CASTRGGTSGVYEQFF.

This clonotype was counted many times. The V and J genes are TRBV20-1 and TRBJ2-1; D is possibly TRBD1 (5 bases). Per the germline V gene, CDR1 is DFQATT and CDR2 is SNEGSKA (reference sequence). The CDR3 contains 15 residues. Trimming took 3 bases from V and 0 from J, leaving 12 bases between them. The CDR3 region is CSARGRSLSYNEQFF. CDR3 DNA: TGCAGTGCTAGGGGGCGGTCCCTCTCCTACAATGAGCAGTTCTTC.

On this clonotype: A read error may explain this, as a much larger clone is one base away. This chain uses TRBV2 with TRBJ2-5; possible D gene TRBD2, 6 bases. The CDR3 is made up of 13 amino acids. The germline V gene has CDR1 SNHLY and CDR2 FYNNEI. V was trimmed by 4 bases and J by 11 bases, leaving 17 bases between them. The CDR3: CASSGGVYNEQYF. The CDR3 nucleotides are TGTGCCAGCAGTGGGGGGGTTTACAATGAGCAGTACTTC.

This clonotype appeared a few times. A much larger clone differs by one base, so this may be a read error. The rearrangement joins TRBV30 to TRBJ2-3; 8 bases align to TRBD1. This CDR3 region has 15 residues. Germline CDR1 GTSNPN, CDR2 SVGIG (reference sequence). The CDR3: CAWTTGQGRTGTQYF. In nucleotides, the CDR3 is TGTGCCTGGACCACAGGACAGGGCAGGACAGGTACGCAGTATTTT.

The J gene is TRBJ1-2, the V gene TRBV20-1, with D unclear. The CDR3 loop spans 14 amino acids. CDR1 and CDR2 (germline): DFQATT, SNEGSKA (reference sequence). Between the trimmed V and J ends, which lost 3 bases and 3 bases, there was a span of 14 bases. The CDR3 DNA reads TGCAGTGCTAGGACCCAGGTCGTCGACTATGGCTACACCTTC. Its protein product is CSARTQVVDYGYTF.

This clonotype came up many times. The rearrangement links TRBV12-3 or TRBV12-4 to TRBJ2-3; D is possibly TRBD1 or TRBD2 (6 bases each). Trimming pared 1 base from V and 8 bases from J, leaving 10 bases between. There are 13 residues in the CDR3. The CDR3 nucleotides read TGTGCCAGCAGTTTAGGCGGAGGGGGTACGCAGTATTTT. Translating it yields CASSLGGGGTQYF.

This clonotype was detected many times. The V and J genes are TRBV4-1 and TRBJ2-3; TRBD2 agrees at 7 bases. V shed 3 bases and J 2 bases; nucleotides not matched to a gene: 5. Germline values: CDR1 MGHRA, CDR2 YSYEKL. The CDR3 is 15 residues long. CDR3 sequence reads: CASSHLAATTDTQYF. The CDR3 DNA reads as TGCGCCAGCAGCCATCTAGCGGCGACCACAGATACGCAGTATTTT.

This clonotype has at least ten counts. This chain uses TRBV6-5 with TRBJ1-5; 7 nucleotides agree with TRBD1. CDR1 is MNHEY and CDR2 is SVGAGI in the germline V gene. This CDR3 comprises 15 residues. Trimming cost V 4 bases and J 1 base; bases outside gene matches: 4. Written as DNA, the CDR3 is TGTGCCAGCAGTTCCTACAGGGGAAGCAATCAGCCCCAGCATTTT. Protein: CASSSYRGSNQPQHF.

This clonotype has at least ten counts. This sequence joins TRBV6-5 and TRBJ1-2; D not resolved. The CDR3 length is 11 residues. CDR1 and CDR2 (germline): MNHEY, SVGAGI. V lost 6 bases and J 6 bases, leaving 8 bases between the germline ends. Here the CDR3 DNA reads TGTGCCAGCAGCTTAGTGCATGGCTACACCTTC. Its translation is CASSLVHGYTF.

The CDR3: CASSLVGADQPQHF. CDR3 bases: TGTGCCAGCAGTTTAGTGGGGGCAGATCAGCCCCAGCATTTT. The V and J genes are TRBV27 and TRBJ1-5, with a weak D call TRBD1 (6 bases). This CDR3 has 14 amino acids. V lost 2 bases and J lost 5, with 10 bases in between. The germline V gene has CDR1 MNHEY and CDR2 SMNVEV (reference sequence).

This clonotype was seen many times. V gene TRBV5-1 combines with J gene TRBJ2-1; D is undetermined. Germline CDR1 is SGHRS and CDR2 is YFSETQ. The CDR3 totals 14 residues. V was shortened by 0 bases and J by 4 bases, with 8 bases between the two germline ends. The CDR3 region is CASSLGQSYNEQFF. CDR3 nucleotide sequence: TGCGCCAGCAGCTTGGGTCAGAGTTACAATGAGCAGTTCTTC.

This clonotype was recorded at least ten times. The CDR3 is CASSYSGQGAGEQYF. CDR3 coding DNA: TGTGCCAGCAGTTACTCCGGACAGGGGGCTGGGGAGCAGTACTTC. The rearrangement joins TRBV6-5 to TRBJ2-7; 11 bases align to TRBD1. Looked up from germline, CDR1 is MNHEY and CDR2 is SVGAGI. The V segment lost 0 bases and the J segment 7 bases; nucleotides outside the gene matches: 5. This CDR3 has 15 residues.

This clonotype has just a few counts. A read error may be the cause here, since a much bigger clone is one base away. The chain has TRBV10-3 and TRBJ2-1; 10 bases align to TRBD2. This CDR3 comprises 17 residues. V shed 3 bases, J shed 10 bases, and the junction held 15 bases outside the gene matches. The germline V gene has CDR1 ENHRY and CDR2 SYGVKD. The CDR3 loop reads CAISETAGTSASYEQFF. The CDR3 DNA reads as TGTGCCATCAGTGAAACCGCCGGGACTAGCGCCTCCTACGAGCAGTTCTTC.

The CDR3 bases are TGCGCCAGCAGCTCCTCCGGACTAGCGGGAGGGCTATTGGGGGAGACCCAGTACTTC. Translated: CASSSSGLAGGLLGETQYF. The rearrangement joins TRBV5-1 to TRBJ2-5; 15 positions match TRBD2. Per the germline V gene, CDR1 is SGHRS and CDR2 is YFSETQ. V lost 3 bases to trimming and J lost 5 bases; unmatched junction nucleotides: 14. The CDR3 extends over 19 amino acids.

The table lists this clonotype with many counts. V usage is TRBV4-1 and J usage is TRBJ2-1; D is uncertain. V was shortened by 2 bases and J by 4 bases, with 6 bases between the two germline ends. Germline V gene sequence: CDR1 MGHRA, CDR2 YSYEKL. The CDR3 loop spans 13 amino acids. CDR3 in amino acids: CASSQPPYNEQFF. DNA of the CDR3: TGCGCCAGCAGCCAACCGCCTTACAATGAGCAGTTCTTC.